One and the same sample provided the 13 T cell receptor beta chains below, sequenced in a study of OX40 agonist ivuxolimab in advanced cancers. Only in-frame clones appear in the TCRdb table, and some are missing; sequencing was by immunoSEQ multiplex PCR. The table includes around 24,000 clones, less than 90% detected once. The source was CD4+ or CD8+ T cells sorted from blood, collected in a trial of the OX40 agonist ivuxolimab. These receptors originate from an adult with an advanced solid tumor such as melanoma, head and neck, liver or kidney cancer.

The chain couples TRBV9 to TRBJ2-7; TRBD1 or TRBD2 may be the D gene (5 bases each). Germline loops: CDR1 SGDLS, CDR2 YYNGEE. V was clipped by 0 bases and J by 1 base, with 14 bases between them. This CDR3 spans 16 amino acids. Here the CDR3 DNA reads TGTGCCAGCAGCGTAGGGGACGCCCGGGGATCCTACGAGCAGTACTTC. It codes for CASSVGDARGSYEQYF.

Worth noting for this clone: Different DNA sequences within this sample yield the same CDR3. The chain carries TRBV11-2 and TRBJ2-5; D is ambiguous. V dropped 1 base and J dropped 5 bases, with 5 bases sitting between them. From germline, CDR1 is SGHAT and CDR2 FQNNGV. The CDR3 totals 12 residues. For the CDR3, the DNA is TGTGCCAGCAGCTTAGCGCGCGAGACCCAGTACTTC. As protein: CASSLARETQYF. Looking up the rest from reference TRBV11-2 and TRBJ2-5 gives the full variable domain: EAGVAQSPRYKIIEKRQSVAFWCNPISGHATLYWYQQILGQGPKLLIQFQNNGVVDDSQLPKDRFSAERLKGVDSTLKIQPAKLEDSAVYLCASSLARETQYFGPGTRLLVL.

The CDR3 nucleotides are TGTGCCAGCAGCCCCGAGCGGGAGTGGTGGAATGAGCAGTTCTTC. Encoded protein: CASSPEREWWNEQFF. V is TRBV11-3 and J is TRBJ2-1; the match to TRBD2 covers 8 bases. Per the germline V gene, CDR1 is SGHNT and CDR2 is YENEEA. V lost 5 bases to trimming and J lost 7 bases; unmatched junction nucleotides: 10. This CDR3 contains 15 residues. Full variable domain (rest looked up from reference TRBV11-3 and TRBJ2-1): EAGVVQSPRYKIIEKKQPVAFWCNPISGHNTLYWYLQNLGQGPELLIRYENEEAVDDSQLPKDRFSAERLKGVDSTLKIQPAELGDSAVYLCASSPEREWWNEQFFGPGTRLTVL.

This CDR3 reads CASSPLTGSGNTIYF. Written as DNA, the CDR3 is TGTGCCAGCTCACCCCTTACAGGATCTGGAAACACCATATATTTT. The V call is TRBV18, the J call TRBJ1-3; maybe TRBD1 (5 bases). The length of the CDR3 is 15 residues. CDR1 is KGHSH, CDR2 LQKENI, per germline. The V end was cut by 3 bases, the J end by 1 base, with 10 bases between.

The V call is TRBV9, the J call TRBJ2-2, with D possibly matching TRBD2 (5 bases). CDR1 and CDR2 from the germline V gene are SGDLS and YYNGEE. Trimming left V 4 bases short and J 2 bases short, with 9 bases between. CDR3 length: 14 residues. In DNA form, the CDR3 reads TGTGCCAGCAGCTTGGACTCAAACACCGGGGAGCTGTTTTTT. Translation gives CASSLDSNTGELFF.

The chain uses TRBV7-8 and TRBJ2-7, with 8 bases matching TRBD2. The length of the CDR3 is 16 residues. Germline V gives CDR1 SGHVS, CDR2 FQNEAQ. The V gene end was trimmed by 1 base and the J gene end by 1 base; junction bases not matched to a gene: 6. CDR3 loop: CASSLVGSGTSYEQYF. The CDR3 DNA is TGTGCCAGCAGCTTAGTTGGTAGCGGGACTTCCTACGAGCAGTACTTC.

This CDR3 is CASSLNRVYNEQFF. The CDR3 nucleotides read TGTGCCAGCAGCTTAAATAGGGTTTACAATGAGCAGTTCTTC. The rearrangement uses TRBV5-4 and TRBJ2-1; D unresolved. Trimming left V 2 bases short and J 4 bases short, with 10 bases between. Per germline, CDR1 SGHNT and CDR2 YYREEE (reference sequence). This CDR3 is built from 14 residues. The variable domain in full, with the rest retrieved from reference TRBV5-4 and TRBJ2-1, is ETGVTQSPTHLIKTRGQQVTLRCSSQSGHNTVSWYQQALGQGPQFIFQYYREEENGRGNFPPRFSGLQFPNYSSELNVNALELDDSALYLCASSLNRVYNEQFFGPGTRLTVL.

The gene calls are TRBV6-1 and TRBJ2-7; TRBD1 agrees at 11 bases. After removal of 6 bases from V and 2 bases from J, the junction contained 6 bases not matched to a gene. This CDR3 spans 15 amino acids. Germline V lookup: CDR1 MNHNS, CDR2 SASEGT. The CDR3 DNA reads TGTGCCAGCAGAAACCGGGACAGGGGGACCTACGAGCAGTACTTC. This gives the protein CASRNRDRGTYEQYF.

The chain has TRBV7-9 and TRBJ1-1; 10 bases fit TRBD1. The length of the CDR3 is 14 residues. The ends lost 3 bases at V and 4 bases at J; junction bases unmatched: 2. The germline CDR1 and CDR2 sequences are SEHNR and FQNEAQ (reference sequence). The CDR3: CASSLGTGATEAFF. The DNA for the CDR3 is TGTGCCAGCAGCTTGGGGACAGGGGCCACTGAAGCTTTCTTT.

This clone was picked up one time. V and J are TRBV19 and TRBJ2-3; 14 bases align to TRBD2. The CDR3 has 17 amino acids. From germline, CDR1 is LNHDA and CDR2 SQIVND (reference sequence). J was trimmed by 4 bases and V by 3 bases; bases with no gene match: 6. For the CDR3, the DNA is TGTGCCAGTAGTATTCGGACTAGCGGGGGGTGGGCAGATACGCAGTATTTT. Amino acids: CASSIRTSGGWADTQYF.

V gene TRBV7-2 combines with J gene TRBJ1-1; possible D gene TRBD1, 5 bases. The length of the CDR3 is 14 residues. CDR1 SGHTA and CDR2 FQGNSA come from the germline V gene. The V and J ends lost 5 bases and 7 bases respectively, with 17 bases between them. The CDR3 coding sequence is TGTGCCAGCAGCCCGCGGTGGGGCGAACTTGAAGCTTTCTTT. Encoded protein: CASSPRWGELEAFF. Variable domain in full (rest from reference TRBV7-2 and TRBJ1-1): GAGVSQSPSNKVTEKGKDVELRCDPISGHTALYWYRQSLGQGLEFLIYFQGNSAPDKSGLPSDRFSAERTGGSVSTLTIQRTQQEDSAVYLCASSPRWGELEAFFGQGTRLTVV.

The chain joins TRBV25-1 to TRBJ1-3; D unclear. CDR1 is MGHDK, CDR2 SYGVNS, per germline. The CDR3 has 13 residues. Trimming removed 6 bases from V and 0 bases from J, with 6 bases in between. For the CDR3, the DNA is TGTGCCAGCAGACCAGACTCTGGAAACACCATATATTTT. Encoded protein: CASRPDSGNTIYF.

This clone was found a few times. This chain connects TRBV7-9 to TRBJ2-1; 9 bases match TRBD1. The junction had 8 bases not matched to a gene; V was cut back by 6 bases and J by 5 bases. CDR3 size: 15 residues. From germline, CDR1 is SEHNR and CDR2 FQNEAQ (reference sequence). CDR3 in DNA: TGTGCCAGCAGTACAACAGGGGGCCCGAACAATGAGCAGTTCTTC. Translation gives CASSTTGGPNNEQFF.